This T cell receptor beta chain emerged from a study of shared clonotypes between healthy human individuals. Deep was the level at which the assay was run. Repertoires were generated with immunoSEQ multiplex PCR, while TCRdb's copy carries only in-frame clones and drops some. The sample holds over a million clones, 95% to 97% seen once. V dropped 9 bases and J dropped 4 bases, with 9 bases sitting between them. The germline gives CDR1 ENHRY, CDR2 SYGVKD. CDR3 length: 12 residues. The chain uses TRBV10-3 and TRBJ1-4, with unresolved D. Sequencing input: naive CD4+ T cells sorted from blood. Noted subset: CD45RA+ positively selected. The receptor comes from a man younger than 45 in good health. CDR3 loop: CAIRGLNEKLFF. The CDR3 DNA reads as TGTGCCATTAGAGGGCTTAATGAAAAACTGTTTTTT.